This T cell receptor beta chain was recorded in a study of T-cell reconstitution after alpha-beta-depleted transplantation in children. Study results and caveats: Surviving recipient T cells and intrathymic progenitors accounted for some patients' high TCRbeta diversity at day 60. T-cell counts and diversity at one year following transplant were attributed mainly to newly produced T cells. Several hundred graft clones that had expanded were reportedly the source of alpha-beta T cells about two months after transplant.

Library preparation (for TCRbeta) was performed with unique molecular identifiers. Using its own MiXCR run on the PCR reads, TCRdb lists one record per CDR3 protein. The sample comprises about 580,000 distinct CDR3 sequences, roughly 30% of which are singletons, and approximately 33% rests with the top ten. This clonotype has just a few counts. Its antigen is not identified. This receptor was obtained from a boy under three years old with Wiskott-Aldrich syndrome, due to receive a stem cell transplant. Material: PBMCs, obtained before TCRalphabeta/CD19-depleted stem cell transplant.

This chain's CDR3 is CSATVGLAAYNEQFF. The CDR3 DNA is TGCAGTGCTACGGTTGGACTAGCGGCCTACAATGAGCAGTTCTTC. This chain connects TRBV20-1 to TRBJ2-1; TRBD2 matches 10 bases. CDR1 is DFQATT and CDR2 is SNEGSKA in the germline V gene (reference sequence). The V segment lost 4 bases and the J segment 2 bases; nucleotides outside the gene matches: 5. This CDR3 is built from 15 residues.